This TCR beta chain is drawn from a study of blood T cell repertoires in COVID-19. Study-wide context: The study drew acute and convalescent COVID-19 samples from the United States, Italy and Spain. Sources were T cells, B-cell-depleted T cells, or PBMCs; the material itself was cDNA or gDNA.

After removal of 4 bases from V and 2 bases from J, the junction contained 4 bases not matched to a gene. This CDR3 region has 14 residues. Germline V gene data show CDR1 as SGHNT and CDR2 as YYREEE (reference sequence). In the original processing: Amplification from reference gene primers served as the basis for estimated nucleated cell counts. Profiling relied on immunoSEQ multiplex PCR, and the TCRdb table lists in-frame clones only, not all of them. V and J calls and clone size come straight from that table; D and trimming were deduced from the DNA. The sample has some 150,000 clones, about 83% seen once.

This chain links TRBV5-4 with TRBJ2-5; 8 nucleotides line up with TRBD2. The origin of this receptor is a woman aged 45-65 years with active or convalescent COVID-19. The sample consisted of peripheral blood. CDR3 coding DNA: TGTGCCAGCAGCCGTGGGACTAGTCAAGAGACCCAGTACTTC. Encoded protein: CASSRGTSQETQYF.